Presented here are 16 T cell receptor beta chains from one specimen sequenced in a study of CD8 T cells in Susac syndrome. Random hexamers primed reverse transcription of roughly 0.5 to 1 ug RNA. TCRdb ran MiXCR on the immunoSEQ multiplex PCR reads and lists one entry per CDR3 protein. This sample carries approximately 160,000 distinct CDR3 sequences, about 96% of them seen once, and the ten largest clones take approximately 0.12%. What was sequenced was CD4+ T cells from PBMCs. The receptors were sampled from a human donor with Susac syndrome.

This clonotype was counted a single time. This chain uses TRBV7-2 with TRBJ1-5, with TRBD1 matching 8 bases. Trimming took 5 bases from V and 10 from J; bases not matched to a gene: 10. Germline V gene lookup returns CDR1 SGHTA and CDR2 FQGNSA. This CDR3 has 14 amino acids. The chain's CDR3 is CASSARQGTLPQHF. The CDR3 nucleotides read TGTGCCAGCAGCGCGAGACAGGGGACGCTTCCCCAGCATTTT.

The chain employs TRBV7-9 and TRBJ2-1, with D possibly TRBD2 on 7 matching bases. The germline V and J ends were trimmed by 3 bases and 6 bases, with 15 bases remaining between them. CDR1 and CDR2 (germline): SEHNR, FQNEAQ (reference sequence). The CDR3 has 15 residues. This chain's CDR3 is CASSLGRGFGNEQFF. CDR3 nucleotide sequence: TGTGCCAGCAGCTTGGGGAGGGGGTTCGGCAATGAGCAGTTCTTC.

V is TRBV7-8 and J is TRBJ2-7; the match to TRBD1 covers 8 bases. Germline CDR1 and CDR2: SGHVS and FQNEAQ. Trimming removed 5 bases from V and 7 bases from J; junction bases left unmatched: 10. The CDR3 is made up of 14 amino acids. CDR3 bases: TGTGCCAGCAGCGTAGGACAGGGAGTGAGGGAGCAGTACGTC. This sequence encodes CASSVGQGVREQYV.

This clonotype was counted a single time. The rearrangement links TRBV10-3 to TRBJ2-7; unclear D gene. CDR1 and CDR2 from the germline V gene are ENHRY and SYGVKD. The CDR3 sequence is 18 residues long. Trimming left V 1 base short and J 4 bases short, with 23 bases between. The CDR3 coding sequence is TGTGCCATCAGTGAGTGGGTCTTCACCCAGTCACCGCAATACGAGCAGTACGTC. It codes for CAISEWVFTQSPQYEQYV.

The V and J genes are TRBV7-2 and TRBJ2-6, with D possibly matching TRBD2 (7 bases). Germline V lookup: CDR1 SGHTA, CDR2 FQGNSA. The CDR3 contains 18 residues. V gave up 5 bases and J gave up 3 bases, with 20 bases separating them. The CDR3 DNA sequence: TGTGCCAGCAGCCCACAGGGAGGGGGGTGGAGTGGGGCCAACGTCCTGACTTTC. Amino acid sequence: CASSPQGGGWSGANVLTF.

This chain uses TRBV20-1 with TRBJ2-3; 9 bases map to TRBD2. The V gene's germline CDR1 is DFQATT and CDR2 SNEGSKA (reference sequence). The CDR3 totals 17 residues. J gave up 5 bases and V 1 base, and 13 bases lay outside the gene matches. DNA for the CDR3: TGCAGTGCTAGAGCCCCAGTGATAGCGGGGGCCCGAGATACGCAGTATTTT. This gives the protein CSARAPVIAGARDTQYF.

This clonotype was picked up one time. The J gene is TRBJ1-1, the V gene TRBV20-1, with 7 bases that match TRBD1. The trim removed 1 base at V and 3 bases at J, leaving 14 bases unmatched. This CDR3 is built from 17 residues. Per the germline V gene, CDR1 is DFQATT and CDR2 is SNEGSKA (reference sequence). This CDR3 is CSARALDRVGSYTEAFF. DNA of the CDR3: TGCAGTGCTAGAGCCTTAGACAGGGTCGGATCCTACACTGAAGCTTTCTTT.

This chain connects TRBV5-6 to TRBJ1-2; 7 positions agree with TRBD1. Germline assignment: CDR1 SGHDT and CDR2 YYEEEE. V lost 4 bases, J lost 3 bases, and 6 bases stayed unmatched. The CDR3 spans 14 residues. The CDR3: CASSGATGDYGYTF. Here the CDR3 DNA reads TGTGCCAGCAGCGGAGCTACAGGGGACTATGGCTACACCTTC. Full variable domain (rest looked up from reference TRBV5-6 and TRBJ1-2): DAGVTQSPTHLIKTRGQQVTLRCSPKSGHDTVSWYQQALGQGPQFIFQYYEEEERQRGNFPDRFSGHQFPNYSSELNVNALLLGDSALYLCASSGATGDYGYTFGSGTRLTVV.

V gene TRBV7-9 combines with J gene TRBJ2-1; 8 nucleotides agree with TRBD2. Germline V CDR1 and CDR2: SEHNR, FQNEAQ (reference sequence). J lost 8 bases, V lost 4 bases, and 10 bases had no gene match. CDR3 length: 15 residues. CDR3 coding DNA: TGTGCCAGCAGCTCTACCGGGACTAGTCTTTATGAGCAGTTCTTC. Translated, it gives CASSSTGTSLYEQFF.

In DNA, the CDR3 is TGCAGTGCTAGTTACGGCTCCAATCAGCCCCAGCATTTT. Translation: CSASYGSNQPQHF. The chain links TRBV20-1 to TRBJ1-5; D is uncertain. Germline V gene data show CDR1 as DFQATT and CDR2 as SNEGSKA (reference sequence). The CDR3 consists of 13 residues. Trimming stripped 3 bases from V and 3 bases from J, with 9 bases between.

The CDR3 DNA sequence: TGCAGTGCCAAAAGACCGGGACTAGCGTTTGACGAGCAGTACTTC. Residues: CSAKRPGLAFDEQYF. The chain joins TRBV20-1 to TRBJ2-7, with 10 bases matching TRBD2. The CDR3 length is 15 residues. Germline CDR1 DFQATT, CDR2 SNEGSKA (reference sequence). Unmatched junction bases numbered 13, after V lost 6 bases and J lost 5 bases.

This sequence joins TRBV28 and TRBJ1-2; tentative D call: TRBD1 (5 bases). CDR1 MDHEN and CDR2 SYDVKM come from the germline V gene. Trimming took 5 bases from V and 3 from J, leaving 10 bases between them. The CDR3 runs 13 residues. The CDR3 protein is CASSALTDYGYTF. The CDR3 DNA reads TGTGCCAGCAGTGCCCTGACAGACTATGGCTACACCTTC.

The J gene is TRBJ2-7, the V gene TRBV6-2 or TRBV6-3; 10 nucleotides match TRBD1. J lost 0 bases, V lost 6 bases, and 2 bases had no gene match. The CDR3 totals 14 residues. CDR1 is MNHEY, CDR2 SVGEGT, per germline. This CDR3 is CASRRDRGSYEQYV. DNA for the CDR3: TGTGCCAGCAGGAGGGACAGGGGCTCCTACGAGCAGTACGTC.

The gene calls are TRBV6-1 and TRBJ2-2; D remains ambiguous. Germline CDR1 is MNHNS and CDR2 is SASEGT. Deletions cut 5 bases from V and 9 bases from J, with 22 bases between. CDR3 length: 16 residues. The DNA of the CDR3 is TGTGCCAGCAGTTCGCGCTCCACTGCGTGGGCCCGGGAGCTGTTTTTT. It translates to CASSSRSTAWARELFF.

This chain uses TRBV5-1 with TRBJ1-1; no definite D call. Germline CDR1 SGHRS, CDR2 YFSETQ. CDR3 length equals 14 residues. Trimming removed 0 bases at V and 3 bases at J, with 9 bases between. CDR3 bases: TGCGCCAGCAGCTTGGGAGGGTACGACACTGAAGCTTTCTTT. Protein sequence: CASSLGGYDTEAFF.

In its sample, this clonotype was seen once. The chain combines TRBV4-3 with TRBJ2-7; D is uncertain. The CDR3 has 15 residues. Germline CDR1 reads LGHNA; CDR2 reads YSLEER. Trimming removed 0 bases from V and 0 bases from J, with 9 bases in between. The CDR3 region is CASSQEITDSYEQYF. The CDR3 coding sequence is TGCGCCAGCAGCCAAGAGATAACGGACTCCTACGAGCAGTACTTC.